Listed below are T cell receptor beta chains from one sample, sequenced in a study of blood T cell repertoires in COVID-19. Method: immunoSEQ multiplex PCR; TCRdb's copy keeps in-frame clones and lacks some. The sample yields some 150,000 clones, approximately 86% seen once. The sequenced sample consisted of peripheral blood. The receptors derive from a man between 70 and 80 years old with acute or convalescent COVID-19. The CDR3 runs from the conserved cysteine through the conserved F or W. The D gene is left open where the match is weak. Not all rows give a size; the values are once, few, many and, for expanded clones, a class.

CDR3aa	CDR3nt	d_gene	j_gene	abundance	v_gene
CASNRGGGRTEAFF	TGTGCCAGCAATCGGGGAGGGGGGAGAACTGAAGCTTTCTTT	.	TRBJ1-1	.	TRBV28
CASSQDWNRASSGANVLTF	TGCGCCAGCAGCCAAGATTGGAACAGGGCGAGCTCTGGGGCCAACGTCCTGACTTTC	.	TRBJ2-6	.	TRBV4-3
CASGQGTEAFF	TGTGCCAGCGGACAGGGGACTGAAGCTTTCTTT	TRBD1	TRBJ1-1	.	TRBV5-4
CASTKTDTYEQYF	TGTGCCAGCACCAAGACTGATACCTACGAGCAGTACTTC	.	TRBJ2-7	.	TRBV7-9
CASTLGTGAFYEQYF	TGTGCCAGTACTTTGGGGACAGGGGCCTTCTACGAGCAGTACTTC	TRBD1	TRBJ2-7	.	TRBV19
CASSLGGPAWDEQFF	TGTGCCAGCAGCTTGGGGGGGCCGGCCTGGGATGAGCAGTTCTTC	.	TRBJ2-1	many	TRBV7-8
CASSLGRGPSYEQYF	TGTGCCAGCAGCCTGGGGCGGGGCCCCTCCTACGAGCAGTACTTC	.	TRBJ2-7	.	TRBV6-5
CASSPGQVANTEAFF	TGTGCCAGCAGCCCTGGACAGGTGGCGAACACTGAAGCTTTCTTT	TRBD1	TRBJ1-1	.	TRBV7-9
CASALRGEGNQPQHF	TGTGCCAGTGCCTTACGGGGGGAAGGCAATCAGCCCCAGCATTTT	.	TRBJ1-5	.	TRBV19
CASNPLGTAGDLYGYTF	TGTGCCAGTAACCCATTGGGAACCGCAGGGGACCTCTATGGCTACACCTTC	.	TRBJ1-2	.	TRBV19
CASSQDRGQGEKLFF	TGTGCCAGCAGCCAAGACAGGGGGCAGGGTGAAAAACTGTTTTTT	TRBD1	TRBJ1-4	once	TRBV3-1/TRBV3-2
CASSPRTSGLHNEQFF	TGTGCCAGCAGCCCCCGGACTAGCGGGCTACACAATGAGCAGTTCTTC	TRBD2	TRBJ2-1	.	TRBV11-3
CASSRGGPNTEAFF	TGTGCCAGCAGCCGGGGGGGGCCGAACACTGAAGCTTTCTTT	.	TRBJ1-1	.	TRBV5-5
CASSRQGGYEQYF	TGTGCCAGCAGCCGTCAGGGGGGCTACGAGCAGTACTTC	.	TRBJ2-7	.	TRBV4-2
CASISRGDKNIQYF	TGTGCCAGCATCTCCAGGGGAGACAAAAACATTCAGTACTTC	.	TRBJ2-4	few	TRBV28
CASKDNLREANEQFF	TGTGCCAGCAAGGATAACCTCAGGGAGGCCAATGAGCAGTTCTTC	.	TRBJ2-1	.	TRBV6-5
CSASRTGSNIQYF	TGCAGTGCTAGTAGGACAGGGTCAAACATTCAGTACTTC	TRBD1	TRBJ2-4	.	TRBV20-1
CASSHLTGDGYTF	TGTGCCAGCAGCCACCTTACGGGGGATGGCTACACCTTC	.	TRBJ1-2	few	TRBV3-1/TRBV3-2
CAWSDTGTSSYEQYF	TGTGCCTGGAGTGACACCGGGACAAGCTCCTACGAGCAGTACTTC	.	TRBJ2-7	once	TRBV30
CSAWWATNEKLFF	TGCAGCGCGTGGTGGGCGACTAATGAAAAACTGTTTTTT	.	TRBJ1-4	few	TRBV29-1
CASSALQGGYTF	TGTGCCAGCTCCGCCCTGCAGGGCGGCTACACCTTC	.	TRBJ1-2	.	TRBV6-5
CATSAGVSYEQYF	TGTGCCACCAGCGCGGGCGTATCCTACGAGCAGTACTTC	.	TRBJ2-7	.	TRBV15
CASSLRGRAEQYF	TGTGCCAGCAGTTTAAGGGGTCGGGCCGAGCAGTACTTC	.	TRBJ2-7	.	TRBV12-3/TRBV12-4
CASSLAATNEKLFF	TGCGCCAGCAGCTTAGCTGCAACTAATGAAAAACTGTTTTTT	.	TRBJ1-4	.	TRBV5-1
CATRQAQVGELFF	TGTGCCACCCGACAGGCCCAAGTTGGGGAGCTGTTTTTT	.	TRBJ2-2	once	TRBV2
CASSTRGLAGGKAGELFF	TGTGCCAGCAGCACACGGGGACTAGCGGGGGGCAAAGCCGGGGAGCTGTTTTTT	TRBD2	TRBJ2-2	.	TRBV9
CASSQGPGRGNQETQYF	TGTGCCAGCAGCCAGGGACCGGGACGCGGGAACCAAGAGACCCAGTACTTC	.	TRBJ2-5	once	TRBV7-2